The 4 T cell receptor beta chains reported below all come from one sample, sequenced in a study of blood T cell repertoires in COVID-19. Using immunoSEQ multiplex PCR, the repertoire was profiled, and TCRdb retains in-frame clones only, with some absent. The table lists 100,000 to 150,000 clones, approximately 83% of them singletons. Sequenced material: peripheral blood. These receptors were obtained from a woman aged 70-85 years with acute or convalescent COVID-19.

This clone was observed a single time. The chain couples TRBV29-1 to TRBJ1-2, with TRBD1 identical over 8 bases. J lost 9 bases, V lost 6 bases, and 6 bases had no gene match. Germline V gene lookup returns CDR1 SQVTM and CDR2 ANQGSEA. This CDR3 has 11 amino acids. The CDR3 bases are TGCAGCGTACGACAGGGGAGGAGCTACACCTTC. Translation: CSVRQGRSYTF.

In DNA, the CDR3 is TGTGCCGTTAGGGGATCTGGGGGGAATCAGCCCCAGCATTTT. Protein product: CAVRGSGGNQPQHF. The genes are TRBV10-3 and TRBJ1-5; D might be TRBD1 (5 bases). The V and J ends lost 11 bases and 4 bases respectively, with 18 bases between them. Germline values: CDR1 ENHRY, CDR2 SYGVKD. CDR3 length equals 14 residues.

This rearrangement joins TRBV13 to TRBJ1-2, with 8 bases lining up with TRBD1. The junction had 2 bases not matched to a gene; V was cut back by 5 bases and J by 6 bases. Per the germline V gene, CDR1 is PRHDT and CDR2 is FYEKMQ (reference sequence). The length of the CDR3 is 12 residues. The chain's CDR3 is CASSQGANGYTF. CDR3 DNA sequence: TGTGCCAGCAGCCAGGGGGCGAATGGCTACACCTTC. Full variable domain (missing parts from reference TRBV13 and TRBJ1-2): AAGVIQSPRHLIKEKRETATLKCYPIPRHDTVYWYQQGPGQDPQFLISFYEKMQSDKGSIPDRFSAQQFSDYHSELNMSSLELGDSALYFCASSQGANGYTFGSGTRLTVV.

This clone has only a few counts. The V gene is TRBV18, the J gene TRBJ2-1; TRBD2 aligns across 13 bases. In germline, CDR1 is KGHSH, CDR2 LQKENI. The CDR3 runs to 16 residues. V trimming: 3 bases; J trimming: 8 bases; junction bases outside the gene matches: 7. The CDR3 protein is CASSPGTSGVVDEQFF. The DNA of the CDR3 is TGTGCCAGCTCACCCGGGACTAGCGGGGTAGTGGATGAGCAGTTCTTC.